This is a list of T cell receptor beta chains from one sample in a study of T cell responses to AZD1222 COVID-19 vaccine. Sequencing used immunoSEQ multiplex PCR; TCRdb keeps in-frame clones, though not all of them. The sample has 140,000 or so clones, roughly nine tenths seen once. The sample here was peripheral blood, taken 28 days after the second dose of the MenACWY control vaccine. These receptors all come from an adult who received the MenACWY meningococcal vaccine as a control. Both conserved end residues are part of each CDR3. Each record gives: V gene, D gene, clone size, J gene, CDR3 DNA, CDR3 protein. The D gene is left open where the match is weak. Clone size is shown for a subset of rows, as once, few, many or a class of expanded clone.

>TRBV5-1|.|once|TRBJ1-2
TGCGCCAGCAGCTTGGTCGCAAATGCGAACTATGGCTACACCTTC
CASSLVANANYGYTF
>TRBV7-9|.|.|TRBJ1-5
TGTGCCAGCAGCTCACCCGGGCGGCGGAGGCAAAATCAGCCCCAGCATTTT
CASSSPGRRRQNQPQHF
>TRBV5-6|.|.|TRBJ2-7
TGTGCCAGCAGCTTGTTTGCCGAGCAGTACTTC
CASSLFAEQYF
>TRBV19|TRBD1|.|TRBJ1-5
TGTGCCAGTGGTAGCTACTCTGACAGGGCACATAGCAATCAGCCCCAGCATTTT
CASGSYSDRAHSNQPQHF
>TRBV7-2|TRBD2|.|TRBJ2-7
TGTGCCAGCAGCTTTCGGATGGGGGCTAGCGGGAACGAGCAGTACTTC
CASSFRMGASGNEQYF
>TRBV18|.|.|TRBJ2-5
TGTGCCAGCTCGTCAACCGACTATACCCAAGAGACCCAGTACTTC
CASSSTDYTQETQYF
>TRBV6-5|.|.|TRBJ2-5
TGTGCCAGCACCTCAACCTGGGGGATTCAAGAGACCCAGTACTTC
CASTSTWGIQETQYF
>TRBV5-1|.|.|TRBJ1-5
TGCGCCAGCAGCTTGGTTCCAGGGGAGGGTCAGCCCCAGCATTTT
CASSLVPGEGQPQHF
>TRBV5-4|.|.|TRBJ2-7
TGTGCCAGCAGCCCCGGCTCCCTATACGAGCAGTACTTC
CASSPGSLYEQYF
>TRBV7-2|.|.|TRBJ2-2
TGTGCCAGCAGCTATGGACAGAACACCGGGGAGCTGTTTTTT
CASSYGQNTGELFF
>TRBV11-1|.|.|TRBJ1-6
TGTGCCAGCAGCCCCGTGGGCGCCTATAATTCACCCCTCCACTTT
CASSPVGAYNSPLHF
>TRBV7-6|.|.|TRBJ1-3
TGTGCCAGCAGCTCGGGACCTCCCCTCAGGGCCTCTGGAAACACCATATATTTT
CASSSGPPLRASGNTIYF
>TRBV5-5|.|.|TRBJ1-1
TGTGCCAGCAGCTTGGCTAACACTGAAGCTTTCTTT
CASSLANTEAFF
>TRBV28|.|.|TRBJ2-7
TGTGCCAGCAGTTCTGGACAGCCCTACGAGCAGTACTTC
CASSSGQPYEQYF
>TRBV9|.|.|TRBJ2-5
TGTGCCAGCGGGGGGACAGTCCAAGAGACCCAGTACTTC
CASGGTVQETQYF
>TRBV7-3|.|.|TRBJ2-2
TGTGCCAGCAGCCCGGGCGGCAGGGGAGGTTTTGCCGGGGAGCTGTTTTTT
CASSPGGRGGFAGELFF
>TRBV27|TRBD1|once|TRBJ1-2
TGTGCCAGCAGTTTCTCTGGGACAGGGGGCTTCGGCTATGGCTACACCTTC
CASSFSGTGGFGYGYTF
>TRBV7-3|.|.|TRBJ1-5
TGTGCCAGCAGCTTAGGCAGGAATCAGCCCCAGCATTTT
CASSLGRNQPQHF
>TRBV15|TRBD1|once|TRBJ2-3
TGTGCCACCAGCGGGGGACAGGGGGTAGATACGCAGTATTTT
CATSGGQGVDTQYF
>TRBV7-9|.|.|TRBJ2-5
TGTGCCAGCAGACCGGCGGGACGTAGAGAGACCCAGTACTTC
CASRPAGRRETQYF
>TRBV29-1|TRBD2|.|TRBJ2-1
TGCAGCGTTGCCGGGACTAGCGGAAGCTCCTACAATGAGCAGTTCTTC
CSVAGTSGSSYNEQFF
>TRBV30|.|once|TRBJ2-7
TGTGCCTGGAGTGTAGTTACACCCCAACGGGAGCAGTACTTC
CAWSVVTPQREQYF
>TRBV3-1/TRBV3-2|.|.|TRBJ1-1
TGTGCCAGCAGCCGATATGACAGCCTTAACACTGAAGCTTTCTTT
CASSRYDSLNTEAFF
>TRBV24-1|.|.|TRBJ2-1
TGTGCCACCAGTGATAGAGGGGGAGACTACAATGAGCAGTTCTTC
CATSDRGGDYNEQFF
>TRBV10-3|.|.|TRBJ1-4
TGTGCCATCAGTGAGGCGGGGCAGGGCCGCGAAAAACTGTTTTTT
CAISEAGQGREKLFF
>TRBV11-2|.|.|TRBJ1-1
TGTGCCAGCAGCCCTTCGGCTGGGAGCACTGAAGCTTTCTTT
CASSPSAGSTEAFF
>TRBV11-2|.|.|TRBJ2-7
TGTGCCAGCAGCTTAAATTGGGGGATTTCCTACGAGCAGTACTTC
CASSLNWGISYEQYF
>TRBV7-9|TRBD2|.|TRBJ2-1
TGTGCCAGCAGTCCTCGGGGAAGCGGGGGGGCCTCTGAGCAGTTCTTC
CASSPRGSGGASEQFF
>TRBV19|TRBD1|.|TRBJ1-5
TGTGCCAGTAGTATGGGGACAGTCCCATATAGCAATCAGCCCCAGCATTTT
CASSMGTVPYSNQPQHF
>TRBV5-1|TRBD2|.|TRBJ2-7
TGCGCCAGCAGCTCAGGACTAGCGGGAGACGAGCAGTACTTC
CASSSGLAGDEQYF
>TRBV10-3|TRBD2|.|TRBJ2-7
TGTGCCATCAGCATAGCGGGCCAAGCCACCTACGAGCAGTACTTC
CAISIAGQATYEQYF
>TRBV28|TRBD2|.|TRBJ2-3
TGTGCCAGCAGTCCGACCCCTAGCGGGGGGTACACCCATACGCAGTATTTT
CASSPTPSGGYTHTQYF
>TRBV5-1|.|.|TRBJ2-1
TGCGCCAGCAGCTTGGTCAGGCCCTACAATGAGCAGTTCTTC
CASSLVRPYNEQFF
>TRBV9|TRBD2|once|TRBJ2-7
TGTGCCAGCAGCGGGCCGGGGGGGTACGAGCAGTACTTC
CASSGPGGYEQYF
>TRBV19|TRBD1|.|TRBJ1-3
TGTGCCAGTAGTATCGGGACAGGGGGCGCCAGCTCTGGAAACACCATATATTTT
CASSIGTGGASSGNTIYF
>TRBV27|TRBD2|.|TRBJ2-7
TGTGCCAGCAGTGTCCAAAGGCGGGAGGCCTACGAGCAGTACTTC
CASSVQRREAYEQYF
>TRBV7-2|TRBD1|.|TRBJ2-7
TGTGCCAGCAGCCCCGGGACAGGGGCCTCTTACGAGCAGTACTTC
CASSPGTGASYEQYF
>TRBV29-1|.|.|TRBJ2-3
TGCAGCCAAGGGAGCACAGATACGCAGTATTTT
CSQGSTDTQYF
>TRBV5-4|.|.|TRBJ2-5
TGTGCCAGCAGCTCCGGTTCTACGTACCAAGAGACCCAGTACTTC
CASSSGSTYQETQYF
>TRBV3-1/TRBV3-2|.|.|TRBJ1-1
TGTGCCAGCAGCCAAGGAGCCGGGTATTCCACTGAAGCTTTCTTT
CASSQGAGYSTEAFF
>TRBV11-2|TRBD2|.|TRBJ2-5
TGTGCCAGCAGCCGATCACTAGCGGAAGAGACCCAGTACTTC
CASSRSLAEETQYF
>TRBV5-5|TRBD2|.|TRBJ2-7
TGTGCCAGCAGCCCTAGTAGCGGGAGTAGTTACGAGCAGTACTTC
CASSPSSGSSYEQYF
>TRBV6-5|.|few|TRBJ1-3
TGTGCCAGCACGCGCAGCGCTGGAAACACCATATATTTT
CASTRSAGNTIYF
>TRBV29-1|TRBD1|.|TRBJ1-1
TGCAGCGTCAGACAGGGGATGAACACTGAAGCTTTCTTT
CSVRQGMNTEAFF
>TRBV19|TRBD1|.|TRBJ2-2
TGTGCCAGTAGTATGCCACGGGGGGACAGGGTTAACGGGGAGCTGTTTTTT
CASSMPRGDRVNGELFF
>TRBV4-3|.|.|TRBJ2-7
TGCGCCAGCAGCCAAATTTCAGTTGGCGGAACTACCTACGAGCAGTACTTC
CASSQISVGGTTYEQYF
>TRBV5-1|TRBD1|.|TRBJ2-7
TGCGCCAGCAGCTTGTTTGAGACAGGGGTTCGCGAGCAGTACTTC
CASSLFETGVREQYF